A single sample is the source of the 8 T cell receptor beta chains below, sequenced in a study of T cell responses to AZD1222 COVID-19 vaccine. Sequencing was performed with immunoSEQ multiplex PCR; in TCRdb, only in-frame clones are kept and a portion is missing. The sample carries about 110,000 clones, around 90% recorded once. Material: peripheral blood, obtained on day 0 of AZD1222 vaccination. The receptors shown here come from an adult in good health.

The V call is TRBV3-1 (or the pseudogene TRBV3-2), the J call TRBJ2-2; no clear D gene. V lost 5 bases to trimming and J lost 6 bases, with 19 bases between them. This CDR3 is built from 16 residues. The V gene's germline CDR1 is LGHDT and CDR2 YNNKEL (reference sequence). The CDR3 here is CASSSRTPIVAGELFF. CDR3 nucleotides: TGTGCCAGCAGCTCCCGGACGCCCATAGTCGCCGGGGAGCTGTTTTTT.

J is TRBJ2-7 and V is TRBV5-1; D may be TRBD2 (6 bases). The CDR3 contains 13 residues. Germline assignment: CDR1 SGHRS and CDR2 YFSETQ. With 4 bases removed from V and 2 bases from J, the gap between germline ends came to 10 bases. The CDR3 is CASSGGSTYEQYF. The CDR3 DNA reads TGCGCCAGCAGCGGAGGGTCGACCTACGAGCAGTACTTC.

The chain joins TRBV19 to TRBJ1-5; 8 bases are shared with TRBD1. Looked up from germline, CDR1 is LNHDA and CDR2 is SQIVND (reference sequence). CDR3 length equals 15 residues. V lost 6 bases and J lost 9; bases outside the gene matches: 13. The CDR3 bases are TGTGCCAGTAGCCAGTTAGGGGGACAGGTCCGGCCCCAGCATTTT. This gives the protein CASSQLGGQVRPQHF.

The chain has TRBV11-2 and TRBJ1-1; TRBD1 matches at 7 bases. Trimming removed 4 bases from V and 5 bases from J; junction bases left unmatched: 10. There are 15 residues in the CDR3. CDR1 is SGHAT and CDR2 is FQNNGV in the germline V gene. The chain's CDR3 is CASSSTGYPNTEAFF. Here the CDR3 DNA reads TGTGCCAGCAGCTCGACAGGGTATCCGAATACTGAAGCTTTCTTT.

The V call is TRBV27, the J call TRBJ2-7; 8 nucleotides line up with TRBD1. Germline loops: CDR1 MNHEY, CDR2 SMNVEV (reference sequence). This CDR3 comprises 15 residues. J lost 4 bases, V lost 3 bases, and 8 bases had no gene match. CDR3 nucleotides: TGTGCCAGCAGTTTGGTGGCAGGGGGCATGTACGAGCAGTACTTC. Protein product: CASSLVAGGMYEQYF.

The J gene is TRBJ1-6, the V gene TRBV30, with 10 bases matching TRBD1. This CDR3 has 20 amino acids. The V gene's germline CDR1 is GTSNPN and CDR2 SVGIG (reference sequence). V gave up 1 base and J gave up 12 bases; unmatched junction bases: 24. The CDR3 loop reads CAWSASRNPGQGRGKVPLHF. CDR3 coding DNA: TGTGCCTGGAGTGCATCTAGAAATCCGGGACAGGGGAGGGGTAAGGTACCCCTCCACTTT.

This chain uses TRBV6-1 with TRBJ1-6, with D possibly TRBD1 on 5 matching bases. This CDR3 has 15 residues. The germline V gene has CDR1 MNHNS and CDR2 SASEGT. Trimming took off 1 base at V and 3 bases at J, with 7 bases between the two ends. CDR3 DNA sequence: TGTGCCAGCAGTGAAGGACAGCTCTATAATTCACCCCTCCACTTT. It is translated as CASSEGQLYNSPLHF.

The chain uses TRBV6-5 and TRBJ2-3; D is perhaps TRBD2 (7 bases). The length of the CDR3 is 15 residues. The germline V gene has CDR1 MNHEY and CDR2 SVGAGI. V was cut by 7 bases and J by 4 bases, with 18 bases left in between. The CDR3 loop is CASIGWAGASDTQYF. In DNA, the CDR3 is TGTGCCAGCATCGGTTGGGCGGGGGCGTCAGATACGCAGTATTTT.